The clone carrying this TCR beta chain was detected only a few times. One entry per CDR3 protein results from TCRdb running MiXCR on the 5' RACE reads. The sample has a few hundred thousand distinct CDR3 sequences; 20% to 25% are singletons. These data come from a study of T-cell memory formation after mild COVID-19. Study in general: In these data, TCR clusters were largely donor specific.

This clonotype was sampled from an adult woman who had mild COVID-19 (a few samples of this study predate the infection). Cell type and time point are not known. Sequencing input: PBMCs or a T cell subset sorted from them (not recorded which).

The CDR3 protein is CAISDLFSETQYF. In DNA form, the CDR3 reads TGTGCCATCAGTGACCTTTTCTCGGAGACCCAGTACTTC. The rearrangement links TRBV10-3 to TRBJ2-5, with no clear D. The CDR3 consists of 13 residues. Germline CDR1 reads ENHRY; CDR2 reads SYGVKD. V lost 3 bases to trimming and J lost 5 bases, with 10 bases between them.